A selection of T cell receptor beta chains follows, all from one sample in a study of blood T cell repertoires in COVID-19. Clones were read by immunoSEQ multiplex PCR, and TCRdb kept only the in-frame ones, dropping some. This table holds some 140,000 clones, roughly 84% found once. Sequencing used PBMCs or T cells enriched from blood (not recorded which). The receptors derive from a middle-aged man with acute COVID-19. Both conserved end residues are part of each CDR3. Each record gives: CDR3 protein, CDR3 DNA, J gene, V gene, D gene, clone size. The D gene is left open where the match is weak. Clone size is not always given. Where it is, it says once, few, many or a class for expanded clones.

CDR3: CASSLLLAGVGEQYF
DNA: TGCGCCAGCAGCTTGCTACTAGCGGGAGTGGGAGAGCAGTACTTC
J: TRBJ2-7
V: TRBV5-1
D: TRBD2
size: .

CDR3: CAWTRTANTGELFF
DNA: TGTGCCTGGACGCGGACAGCGAACACCGGGGAGCTGTTTTTT
J: TRBJ2-2
V: TRBV30
D: .
size: .

CDR3: CASSLRKNNEQFF
DNA: TGTGCCAGCAGCCTGAGGAAGAACAATGAGCAGTTCTTC
J: TRBJ2-1
V: TRBV3-1/TRBV3-2
D: .
size: .

CDR3: CASSLTDGGEAFF
DNA: TGTGCCAGCAGCCTTACGGACGGGGGTGAAGCTTTCTTT
J: TRBJ1-1
V: TRBV28
D: .
size: .

CDR3: CASSRPAGGGYTF
DNA: TGTGCCAGCAGTCGTCCTGCGGGGGGGGGCTACACCTTC
J: TRBJ1-2
V: TRBV6-5
D: .
size: .

CDR3: CASSPGTSFGNYGYTF
DNA: TGTGCCAGCAGCCCCGGGACTTCCTTTGGAAACTATGGCTACACCTTC
J: TRBJ1-2
V: TRBV7-2
D: .
size: .

CDR3: CASSPKNGDNEQFF
DNA: TGTGCCAGCAGCCCCAAAAACGGGGACAATGAGCAGTTCTTC
J: TRBJ2-1
V: TRBV5-4
D: .
size: .

CDR3: CASRGGGRDEQYF
DNA: TGTGCCAGTAGGGGCGGAGGTAGGGACGAGCAGTACTTC
J: TRBJ2-7
V: TRBV19
D: .
size: .

CDR3: CSVGKGGGREGEQYF
DNA: TGCAGCGTTGGGAAAGGGGGCGGTCGGGAAGGCGAGCAGTACTTC
J: TRBJ2-7
V: TRBV29-1
D: TRBD1
size: .

CDR3: CASSATGSSNGYTF
DNA: TGTGCCAGCTCGGCAACAGGGAGCTCGAATGGCTACACCTTC
J: TRBJ1-2
V: TRBV6-4
D: .
size: .

CDR3: CASSPGLAGGPSYNEQFF
DNA: TGTGCCAGCAGCCCGGGACTAGCGGGAGGCCCCTCCTACAATGAGCAGTTCTTC
J: TRBJ2-1
V: TRBV12-1
D: .
size: .

CDR3: CAWRDRGRETQYF
DNA: TGTGCCTGGAGGGACAGGGGTCGCGAGACCCAGTACTTC
J: TRBJ2-5
V: TRBV30
D: TRBD1
size: .

CDR3: CASSQHVAGTASSSYNEQFF
DNA: TGTGCCAGCTCACAACATGTTGCCGGGACAGCTTCTAGCTCCTACAATGAGCAGTTCTTC
J: TRBJ2-1
V: TRBV18
D: TRBD1
size: .

CDR3: CASTMTGENEKLFF
DNA: TGCGCCAGCACGATGACAGGGGAAAATGAAAAACTGTTTTTT
J: TRBJ1-4
V: TRBV5-1
D: TRBD1
size: .

CDR3: CASSSLGGNQPQHF
DNA: TGTGCCAGCAGCTCCTTAGGGGGAAATCAGCCCCAGCATTTT
J: TRBJ1-5
V: TRBV7-6
D: .
size: .

CDR3: CTSSQDRGCTGELFF
DNA: TGCACCAGCAGCCAAGATCGGGGATGCACCGGGGAGCTGTTTTTT
J: TRBJ2-2
V: TRBV1
D: .
size: .

CDR3: CASSLVGGGEYEQYF
DNA: TGTGCCAGCAGCTTAGTGGGCGGGGGGGAATACGAGCAGTACTTC
J: TRBJ2-7
V: TRBV11-2
D: TRBD2
size: .

CDR3: CASSIQGYQNTEAFF
DNA: TGTGCCAGCAGCATCCAGGGATATCAGAACACTGAAGCTTTCTTT
J: TRBJ1-1
V: TRBV7-9
D: .
size: .

CDR3: CASSLGRGGVYEQYF
DNA: TGTGCCAGCAGCTTAGGTCGAGGAGGAGTCTACGAGCAGTACTTC
J: TRBJ2-7
V: TRBV13
D: .
size: .

CDR3: CASSPIAGGRYNEQFF
DNA: TGTGCCAGCTCACCGATAGCGGGAGGTAGATACAATGAGCAGTTCTTC
J: TRBJ2-1
V: TRBV18
D: TRBD2
size: .

CDR3: CASRVGTGATEAFF
DNA: TGTGCCAGCAGGGTAGGGACAGGGGCGACTGAAGCTTTCTTT
J: TRBJ1-1
V: TRBV6-5
D: TRBD1
size: .

CDR3: CASSRVRGQFF
DNA: TGTGCCAGCAGCAGGGTGCGGGGGCAGTTCTTC
J: TRBJ2-1
V: TRBV12-3/TRBV12-4
D: .
size: .

CDR3: CAWSADRVEQFF
DNA: TGTGCCTGGAGTGCGGACAGGGTTGAGCAGTTCTTC
J: TRBJ2-1
V: TRBV30
D: TRBD1
size: .

CDR3: CASSLQAGALSRREQYF
DNA: TGTGCCAGCAGCTTACAGGCAGGGGCTTTAAGCAGGCGCGAGCAGTACTTC
J: TRBJ2-7
V: TRBV7-6
D: .
size: .

CDR3: CASSWGLGQPQHF
DNA: TGTGCCAGCAGTTGGGGGCTCGGCCAGCCCCAGCATTTT
J: TRBJ1-5
V: TRBV14
D: .
size: .

CDR3: CASSNFPDEQYF
DNA: TGCGCCAGCAGCAACTTCCCCGACGAGCAGTACTTC
J: TRBJ2-7
V: TRBV4-3
D: .
size: once

CDR3: CASSLGRTPSSGANVLTF
DNA: TGTGCCAGCAGCTTAGGACGGACTCCTAGCTCTGGGGCCAACGTCCTGACTTTC
J: TRBJ2-6
V: TRBV13
D: .
size: .

CDR3: CASSLDTLAGVNEQFF
DNA: TGTGCCAGCAGCTTAGATACACTAGCGGGAGTCAATGAGCAGTTCTTC
J: TRBJ2-1
V: TRBV11-3
D: TRBD2
size: .

CDR3: CASTPAGLNTEAFF
DNA: TGTGCCAGTACCCCCGCAGGGTTGAACACTGAAGCTTTCTTT
J: TRBJ1-1
V: TRBV19
D: .
size: .